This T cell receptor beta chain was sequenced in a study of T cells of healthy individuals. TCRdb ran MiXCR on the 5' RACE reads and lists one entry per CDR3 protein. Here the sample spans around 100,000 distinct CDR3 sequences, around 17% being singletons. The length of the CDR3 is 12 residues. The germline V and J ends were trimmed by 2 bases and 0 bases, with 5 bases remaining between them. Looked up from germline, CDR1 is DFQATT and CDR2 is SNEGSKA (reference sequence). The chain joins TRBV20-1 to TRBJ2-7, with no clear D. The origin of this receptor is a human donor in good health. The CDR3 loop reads CSARQNSYEQYF. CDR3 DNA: TGCAGTGCTAGACAGAACTCCTACGAGCAGTACTTC.